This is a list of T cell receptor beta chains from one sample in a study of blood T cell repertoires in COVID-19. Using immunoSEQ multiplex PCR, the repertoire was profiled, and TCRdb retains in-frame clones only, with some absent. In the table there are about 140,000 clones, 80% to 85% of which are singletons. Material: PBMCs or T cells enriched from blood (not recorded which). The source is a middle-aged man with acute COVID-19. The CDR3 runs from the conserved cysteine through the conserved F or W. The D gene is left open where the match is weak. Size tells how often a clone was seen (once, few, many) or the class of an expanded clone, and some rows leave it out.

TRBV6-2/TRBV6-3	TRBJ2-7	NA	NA	TGTGCCAGCAGTCTCTTCGACAGCGATACCTACGAGCAGTACTTC	CASSLFDSDTYEQYF
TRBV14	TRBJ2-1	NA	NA	TGTGCCAGCAGCCAAGATAGGACAGTAAACAATGAGCAGTTCTTC	CASSQDRTVNNEQFF
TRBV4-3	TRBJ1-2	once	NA	TGCGCCAGCAGCCAAGATGGGCAGACCTATGGCTACACCTTC	CASSQDGQTYGYTF
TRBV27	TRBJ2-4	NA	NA	TGTGCCAGCAGCTTGCGGGGTGGCAAAAACATTCAGTACTTC	CASSLRGGKNIQYF
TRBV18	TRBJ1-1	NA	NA	TGTGCCAGCTCACCAGGGACACCTCGTGGTACTGAAGCTTTCTTT	CASSPGTPRGTEAFF
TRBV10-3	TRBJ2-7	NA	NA	TGTGCCATCAGTGATCAGGACACTGTATCGTGGGGCGAGCAGTACTTC	CAISDQDTVSWGEQYF
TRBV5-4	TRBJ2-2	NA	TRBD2	TGTGCCAGCAGCTTCCTTCTAGCGGGGGGAACCGGGGAGCTGTTTTTT	CASSFLLAGGTGELFF
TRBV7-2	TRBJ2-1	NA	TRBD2	TGTGCCAGCAGCTTAGGTAGCGGGAGGGCCAATGAGCAGTTCTTC	CASSLGSGRANEQFF
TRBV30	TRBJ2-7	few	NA	TGTGCCTGGGGGCGGACTGACTACGAGCAGTACTTC	CAWGRTDYEQYF
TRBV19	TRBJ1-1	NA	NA	TGTGCCAGTAGCCCAGGGGACGTCGGTTGGACTGAAGCTTTCTTT	CASSPGDVGWTEAFF
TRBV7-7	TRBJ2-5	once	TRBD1	TGTGCCAGCAGCGGGACAGCACAAGAGACCCAGTACTTC	CASSGTAQETQYF
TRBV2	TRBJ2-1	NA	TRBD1	TGTGCCAGCAGTCACCAAACAGGGGGCAATGAGCAGTTCTTC	CASSHQTGGNEQFF
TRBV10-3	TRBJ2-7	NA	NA	TGTGCCATCAGGGATCCCCGACTAAGCTCCTACGAGCAGTACTTC	CAIRDPRLSSYEQYF
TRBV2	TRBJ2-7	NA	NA	TGTGCCAGCAAAGATACGAGACTAGTCGGACCCAATTTC	CASKDTRLVGPNF
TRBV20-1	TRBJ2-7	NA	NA	TGCAGTGCTAGTTGGAGGGACCTCTCCTACGAGCAGTACTTC	CSASWRDLSYEQYF
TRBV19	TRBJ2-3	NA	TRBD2	TGTGCCAGTACCTCACCCGGACTAGCGGGAGGGTCAGATACGCAGTATTTT	CASTSPGLAGGSDTQYF
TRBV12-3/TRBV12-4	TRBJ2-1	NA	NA	TGTGCCAGCACCCTCGACAATGAGCAGTTCTTC	CASTLDNEQFF